The source of this TCR beta chain is a study of tumor-infiltrating lymphocytes in primary liver carcinoma. Study details: Ranging in age from 30 to 69 years, the patients were men and women. The tumors, T1-T3 N0M0 lesions, were about 4.2 to 11 cm across. General study results and limits: Tumor region pairs overlapped more than did tumor-adjacent and tumor-blood pairs.

V lost 6 bases and J lost 4; bases outside the gene matches: 8. Germline lookup yields CDR1 MNHEY and CDR2 SVGEGT. CDR3 length: 16 residues. This clonotype turned up a few times. What it binds is not known. A much larger clone lies one base from this, so it may be a read error. A primer matching the constant region was used to make TCR beta cDNA from 450 to 500 ng of total RNA. Modified slightly, ARM-PCR produced TCR beta libraries over three nested multiplex PCR rounds. Rounds one and two of PCR, each of roughly 10 cycles, were primed with TRBV1-TRBV30 forward primers and a C-beta reverse primer. In TCRdb, the multiplex PCR reads were re-called with MiXCR into one record per CDR3 protein. In the table there are approximately 300,000 distinct CDR3 sequences, 50% to 70% of which are singletons. The researchers obtained blood RNA from unsorted whole blood and also extracted germline DNA.

The clonotype was recovered from a man aged 35-49 years with primary liver carcinoma and hepatitis B virus infection. Material: peripheral blood. The rearrangement links TRBV6-2 or TRBV6-3 to TRBJ2-5, with TRBD2 matching over 13 bases. CDR3: CASSGLAGVGRETQYF. CDR3 nucleotides: TGTGCCAGCAGCGGACTAGCGGGAGTGGGGCGAGAGACCCAGTACTTC.